This T cell receptor (beta chain) was identified in a study of cytomegalovirus exposure and HLA in healthy donors. The primer mix had 60 Vbeta and 13 Jbeta primers. Method: immunoSEQ multiplex PCR; TCRdb's copy keeps in-frame clones and lacks some. The clone table shows roughly 100,000 clones, with the ten largest holding about 3.2%. The CDR3 spans 12 residues. Trimming took off 5 bases at V and 1 base at J, with 5 bases between the two ends. The germline gives CDR1 SGHDN, CDR2 FVKESK. This TCR came from a man aged 40-55 years in good health and CMV-seronegative. The chain joins TRBV14 to TRBJ1-1; no clear D. Sequencing input: PBMCs. The chain's CDR3 is CASSEWNTEAFF. The CDR3 DNA sequence: TGTGCCAGCAGCGAGTGGAACACTGAAGCTTTCTTT.